A selection of T cell receptor beta chains follows, all from one sample in a study of graft-versus-host responses after intestinal transplantation. What these receptors recognize is not known. Libraries were prepared by immunoSEQ multiplex PCR; TCRdb keeps only in-frame clonotypes and omits some of them. This sample has about 39,000 clones; about 96% occur once, and the top ten carry less than 0.25%. The material was unstimulated CD8+ T cells sorted from spleen or lymph node cells, obtained before transplant. The receptors shown here come from a human donor who was the organ donor for an intestinal transplant. The CDR3 runs from the conserved cysteine through the conserved F or W. The order of the fields is CDR3 protein, CDR3 DNA, CDR3 length, V gene, clone size, D gene, J gene. D genes are given only for firm matches. Clone size appears in some rows only: once, few, many, or a class for an expanded clone.

cdr3_aa: CASSLAPATYNEQFF; cdr3_nt: TGTGCCAGCAGCTTAGCCCCGGCGACCTACAATGAGCAGTTCTTC; cdr3_length: 15; v_call: TRBV7-6; clone_size: .; d_call: .; j_call: TRBJ2-1
cdr3_aa: CASSLARLAGGLPYNEQFF; cdr3_nt: TGTGCCAGCAGCTTAGCAAGACTAGCGGGGGGGCTCCCCTACAATGAGCAGTTCTTC; cdr3_length: 19; v_call: TRBV7-9; clone_size: .; d_call: TRBD2; j_call: TRBJ2-1
cdr3_aa: CASSPLGGASGGRSSYNEQFF; cdr3_nt: TGCGCCAGCAGCCCCCTAGGCGGGGCTAGCGGGGGGAGGAGCTCCTACAATGAGCAGTTCTTC; cdr3_length: 21; v_call: TRBV4-1; clone_size: .; d_call: TRBD2; j_call: TRBJ2-1
cdr3_aa: CASSDQMTLPTDTQYF; cdr3_nt: TGTGCCAGCAGCGACCAAATGACACTTCCCACAGATACGCAGTATTTT; cdr3_length: 16; v_call: TRBV5-6; clone_size: once; d_call: .; j_call: TRBJ2-3
cdr3_aa: CASSYSVETQYF; cdr3_nt: TGTGCCAGCAGTTACTCGGTAGAGACCCAGTACTTC; cdr3_length: 12; v_call: TRBV6-6; clone_size: once; d_call: .; j_call: TRBJ2-5
cdr3_aa: CASSYDRVYEQYF; cdr3_nt: TGTGCCAGCAGCTATGACAGGGTCTACGAGCAGTACTTC; cdr3_length: 13; v_call: TRBV11-3; clone_size: .; d_call: TRBD1; j_call: TRBJ2-7
cdr3_aa: CASSLAGRGPFWDEQYF; cdr3_nt: TGTGCCAGCAGCTTGGCGGGCAGGGGGCCCTTTTGGGACGAGCAGTACTTC; cdr3_length: 17; v_call: TRBV5-6; clone_size: .; d_call: TRBD1; j_call: TRBJ2-7
cdr3_aa: CASTFRDRGPLYGYTF; cdr3_nt: TGTGCCAGCACCTTTAGGGACAGGGGCCCTCTCTATGGCTACACCTTC; cdr3_length: 16; v_call: TRBV28; clone_size: .; d_call: TRBD1; j_call: TRBJ1-2
cdr3_aa: CASSPGLLNTEAFF; cdr3_nt: TGTGCCAGCAGCCCTGGACTCCTGAACACTGAAGCTTTCTTT; cdr3_length: 14; v_call: TRBV7-2; clone_size: .; d_call: .; j_call: TRBJ1-1
cdr3_aa: CASSIRTSNQPQHF; cdr3_nt: TGTGCCAGTAGTATTAGGACTAGCAATCAGCCCCAGCATTTT; cdr3_length: 14; v_call: TRBV19; clone_size: .; d_call: .; j_call: TRBJ1-5